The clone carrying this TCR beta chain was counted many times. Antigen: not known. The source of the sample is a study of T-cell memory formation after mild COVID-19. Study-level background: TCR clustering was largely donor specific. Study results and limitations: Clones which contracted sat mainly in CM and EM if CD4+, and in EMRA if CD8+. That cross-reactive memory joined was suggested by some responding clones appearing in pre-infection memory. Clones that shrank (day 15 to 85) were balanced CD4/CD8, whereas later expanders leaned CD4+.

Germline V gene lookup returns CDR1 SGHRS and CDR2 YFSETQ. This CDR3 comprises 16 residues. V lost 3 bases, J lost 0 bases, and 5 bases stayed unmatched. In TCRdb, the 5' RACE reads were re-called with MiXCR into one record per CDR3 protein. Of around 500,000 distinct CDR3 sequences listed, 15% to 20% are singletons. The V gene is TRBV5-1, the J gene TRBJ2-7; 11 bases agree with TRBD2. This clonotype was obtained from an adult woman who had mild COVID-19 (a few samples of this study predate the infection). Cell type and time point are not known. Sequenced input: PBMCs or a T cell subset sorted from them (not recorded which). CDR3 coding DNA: TGCGCCAGCAGCTCTACCGGGACTAGCGGCTCCTACGAGCAGTACTTC. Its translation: CASSSTGTSGSYEQYF. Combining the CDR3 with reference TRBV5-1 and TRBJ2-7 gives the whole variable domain KAGVTQTPRYLIKTRGQQVTLSCSPISGHRSVSWYQQTPGQGLQFLFEYFSETQRNKGNFPGRFSGRQFSNSRSEMNVSTLELGDSALYLCASSSTGTSGSYEQYFGPGTRLTVT.